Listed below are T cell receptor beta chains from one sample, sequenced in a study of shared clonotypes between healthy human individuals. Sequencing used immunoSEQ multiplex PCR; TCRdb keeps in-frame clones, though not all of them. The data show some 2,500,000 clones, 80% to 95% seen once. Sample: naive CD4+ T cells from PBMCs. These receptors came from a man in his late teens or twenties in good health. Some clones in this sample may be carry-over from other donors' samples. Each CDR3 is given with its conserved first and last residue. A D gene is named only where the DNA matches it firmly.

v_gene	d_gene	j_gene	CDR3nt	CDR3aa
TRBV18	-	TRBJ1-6	TGTGCCAGCTCACCCTCGACAACTAGGGATTCACCCCTCCACTTT	CASSPSTTRDSPLHF
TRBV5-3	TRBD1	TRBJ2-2	TGTGCCGTCACAGGGGCGTACACCGGGGAGCTGTTTTTT	CAVTGAYTGELFF
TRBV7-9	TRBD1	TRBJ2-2	TGTGCCAGCAGCCCTGCCCCGGGACAGGGTCCGAACACCGGGGAGCTGTTTTTT	CASSPAPGQGPNTGELFF
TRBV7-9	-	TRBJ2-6	TGTGCCAGCAGCCCGCCTAGGCTCTCTGGGGCCAACGTCCTGACTTTC	CASSPPRLSGANVLTF
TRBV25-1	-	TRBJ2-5	TGTGCCAGCAGGAGGGGGGTAGCGGGTTACCAAGAGACCCAGTACTTC	CASRRGVAGYQETQYF
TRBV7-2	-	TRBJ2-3	TGTGCCAGCAGCTCCCAATTTCTCGCGCCCCAGAGCACAGATACGCAGTATTTT	CASSSQFLAPQSTDTQYF
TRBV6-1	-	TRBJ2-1	TGTGCCAGCAGTTTATTTGGGTACAATGAGCAGTTCTTC	CASSLFGYNEQFF
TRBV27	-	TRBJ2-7	TGTGCCAGCAGTTCAGCAGGGTCCGAGCAGTACTTC	CASSSAGSEQYF
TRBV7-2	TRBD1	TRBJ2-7	TGTGCCAGCAGCTTACAGGGGGCAGGCTACGAGCAGTACTTC	CASSLQGAGYEQYF
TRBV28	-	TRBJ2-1	TGTGCCAGCAGTTCTTGGGGATTATCGAATGAGCAGTTCTTC	CASSSWGLSNEQFF
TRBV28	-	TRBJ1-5	TGTGCCAGCAGTTTGGTGGGGGACCTGTCGCCCCAGCATTTT	CASSLVGDLSPQHF
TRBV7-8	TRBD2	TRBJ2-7	TGTGCCAGCAGCGTACCGGGACTAGCGGGATCCTACGAGCAGTACTTC	CASSVPGLAGSYEQYF
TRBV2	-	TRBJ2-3	TGTGCCAGCAGAAACAGGGATACGCAGTATTTT	CASRNRDTQYF
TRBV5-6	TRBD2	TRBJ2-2	TGTGCCAGCAGCTTTCGGGGGGACACCGGGGAGCTGTTTTTT	CASSFRGDTGELFF
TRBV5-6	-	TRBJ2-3	TGTGCCAGCAGCGGCAAAATGGGTGCAGATACGCAGTATTTT	CASSGKMGADTQYF
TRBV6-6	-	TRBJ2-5	TGTGCCAGCTTAAACCGACTTACCCAAGAGACCCAGTACTTC	CASLNRLTQETQYF
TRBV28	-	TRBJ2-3	TGTGCCAGCAGCCCGGGACTCTACATAACTACAGATACGCAGTATTTT	CASSPGLYITTDTQYF
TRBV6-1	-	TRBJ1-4	TGTGCCAGCAGGGAATTCCTCCTTACAACTAATGAAAAACTGTTTTTT	CASREFLLTTNEKLFF